One and the same sample provided the 19 T cell receptor beta chains below, sequenced in a study of blood T cells in healthy people across ages. Then a second PCR, running about 6 to 11 cycles, was carried out with a sample-barcoded 5' primer and a J-beta primer mix. TCRdb redid the calling of the 5' RACE reads with MiXCR, one entry per CDR3 protein. Of hundreds of thousands of distinct CDR3 sequences listed, around 42% are singletons. The material sequenced was blood. The receptors derive from a man between 60 and 75 years old in good health.

The chain recombines TRBV6-5 with TRBJ1-2, with 9 bases matching TRBD1. CDR3 length equals 15 residues. With 5 bases clipped from V and 3 bases from J, the junction kept 7 bases outside the gene matches. CDR1 is MNHEY, CDR2 SVGAGI, per germline. CDR3 coding DNA: TGTGCCAGCAGTGAGGACAGGGGAGGAGACTATGGCTACACCTTC. It codes for CASSEDRGGDYGYTF.

This clonotype was detected ten times or more. At one end the junction does not follow the germline gene, possibly because of a read error. The rearrangement uses TRBV5-1 and TRBJ2-1; the D gene is possibly TRBD1 (7 bases). The germline gives CDR1 SGHRS, CDR2 YFSETQ. This CDR3 spans 15 amino acids. The CDR3 nucleotides are TGTGCCAGCAGCTTAGCAGGGGGGACCTACAATGAGCAGTTCTTC. Protein product: CASSLAGGTYNEQFF. The full variable domain, in which reference TRBV5-1 and TRBJ2-1 provide the parts outside the CDR3, is KAGVTQTPRYLIKTRGQQVTLSCSPISGHRSVSWYQQTPGQGLQFLFEYFSETQRNKGNFPGRFSGRQFSNSRSEMNVSTLELGDSALYLCASSLAGGTYNEQFFGPGTRLTVL.

V gene TRBV20-1 combines with J gene TRBJ2-7, with TRBD1 matching 8 bases. The CDR3 extends over 14 amino acids. Looked up from germline, CDR1 is DFQATT and CDR2 is SNEGSKA (reference sequence). V dropped 4 bases and J dropped 3; count of bases not matched to a gene: 8. Here the CDR3 reads CSAKLPGGDYEQYF. In DNA, the CDR3 is TGCAGTGCTAAGCTGCCAGGGGGCGACTACGAGCAGTACTTC.

This clonotype occurred a few times. V and J are TRBV4-3 and TRBJ1-4; 8 bases line up with TRBD1. The trim removed 4 bases at V and 5 bases at J, leaving 12 bases unmatched. Germline CDR1 reads LGHNA; CDR2 reads YSLEER. The CDR3 covers 17 residues. The CDR3: CASSRAAPGQENEKLFF. CDR3 sequence (DNA): TGCGCCAGCAGCCGGGCAGCCCCGGGACAGGAAAATGAAAAACTGTTTTTT.

This clonotype has just a few counts. This chain connects TRBV5-8 to TRBJ2-4; 7 bases match TRBD1. The assigned J gene may be wrong: the sequence end matches TRBJ2-7 better. The CDR3 loop spans 16 amino acids. Germline V gene data show CDR1 as SGHTS and CDR2 as YDEGEE. CDR3 DNA sequence: TGTGCCAGCAGCTTGGGGGTTACCGGGACAGCAAACGAGCAGTACTTC. This gives the protein CASSLGVTGTANEQYF.

The chain joins TRBV7-9 to TRBJ1-2; D uncertain. V shed 10 bases and J shed 4 bases, with 13 bases lying between them. The CDR3 sequence is 12 residues long. Germline assignment: CDR1 SEHNR and CDR2 FQNEAQ (reference sequence). The CDR3 is CATNALLYGYTF. The DNA for the CDR3 is TGTGCCACGAACGCATTACTCTATGGCTACACCTTC.

The rearrangement uses TRBV29-1 and TRBJ1-1, with 8 nucleotides matching TRBD1. CDR1 SQVTM and CDR2 ANQGSEA come from the germline V gene. This CDR3 comprises 16 residues. V was clipped by 7 bases and J by 0 bases; unmatched bases: 13. The CDR3: CSASFQGALMNTEAFF. CDR3 nucleotide sequence: TGCAGCGCCTCTTTCCAGGGGGCCCTGATGAACACTGAAGCTTTCTTT.

V gene TRBV6-6 combines with J gene TRBJ1-5; 8 bases agree with TRBD1. V lost 5 bases and J lost 6; bases outside the gene matches: 9. CDR3 length equals 15 residues. Germline CDR1 MNHNY, CDR2 SVGAGI (reference sequence). The CDR3 spells CASSHNQGAGQPQHF. The CDR3 DNA follows: TGTGCCAGCAGTCACAACCAGGGGGCGGGTCAGCCCCAGCATTTT.

The chain uses TRBV2 and TRBJ2-7; 8 nucleotides line up with TRBD1. CDR3 length equals 13 residues. Unmatched junction bases numbered 5, after V lost 6 bases and J lost 4 bases. CDR1 SNHLY and CDR2 FYNNEI come from the germline V gene. The CDR3 sequence: CASRTGAVYEQYF. DNA of the CDR3: TGTGCCAGCAGGACAGGGGCGGTTTACGAGCAGTACTTC.

This clonotype was detected ten times or more. The gene calls are TRBV7-8 and TRBJ1-5; 7 bases map to TRBD1. The V gene end was trimmed by 5 bases and the J gene end by 7 bases; junction bases not matched to a gene: 8. The CDR3 runs to 14 residues. The germline V gene has CDR1 SGHVS and CDR2 FQNEAQ. The chain's CDR3 is CASSVNRGGQPQHF. CDR3 nucleotide sequence: TGTGCCAGCAGCGTCAACAGGGGCGGCCAGCCCCAGCATTTT.

The chain carries TRBV7-9 and TRBJ2-7; D is undetermined. Trimming took 2 bases from V and 7 from J, leaving 9 bases between them. The CDR3 spans 12 residues. Germline CDR1 is SEHNR and CDR2 is FQNEAQ (reference sequence). CDR3 nucleotides: TGTGCCAGCAGCTTATTTACACATGAGCAGTACTTC. Translation gives CASSLFTHEQYF.

V usage is TRBV6-2 or TRBV6-3 and J usage is TRBJ1-5, with 8 bases identical to TRBD1. Unmatched junction bases numbered 11, after V lost 6 bases and J lost 7 bases. The CDR3 sequence is 15 residues long. The germline gives CDR1 MNHEY, CDR2 SVGEGT. As DNA, the CDR3 is TGTGCCAGCAGATCAGGGGGCGCGTTAAAACAGCCCCAGCATTTT. This codes for CASRSGGALKQPQHF.

This clonotype was observed a handful of times. This chain links TRBV4-3 with TRBJ2-1; 11 positions agree with TRBD2. The CDR3 sequence is 18 residues long. Germline CDR1 LGHNA, CDR2 YSLEER. V trimming: 0 bases; J trimming: 3 bases; junction bases outside the gene matches: 7. The CDR3 nucleotides read TGCGCCAGCAGCCAAGATCCCCCCGGGACTAGCGGCTACAATGAGCAGTTCTTC. It translates to CASSQDPPGTSGYNEQFF.

In the case of this clonotype: At one boundary the junction diverges from the germline segment, which might be a read error. J is TRBJ2-7 and V is TRBV2; D remains ambiguous. Germline V gene lookup returns CDR1 SNHLY and CDR2 FYNNEI. The CDR3 totals 14 residues. This chain's CDR3 is CASSVRHTSYEQYF. In DNA form, the CDR3 reads TGTGCCAGCAGTGTTCGTCATACCTCCTACGAACAGTACTTC.

The chain joins TRBV20-1 to TRBJ2-3, with 12 bases aligning to TRBD2. V shed 6 bases and J 3 bases; nucleotides not matched to a gene: 4. Germline CDR1 and CDR2: DFQATT and SNEGSKA (reference sequence). This CDR3 comprises 14 residues. The CDR3 protein is CSAPTSGGTDTQYF. The CDR3 DNA reads TGCAGTGCCCCGACTAGCGGGGGTACAGATACGCAGTATTTT.

This clonotype was recorded a few times. The chain employs TRBV7-2 and TRBJ2-3; 7 bases align to TRBD2. Germline V gene lookup returns CDR1 SGHTA and CDR2 FQGNSA. The CDR3 consists of 17 residues. With 5 bases clipped from V and 5 bases from J, the junction kept 16 bases outside the gene matches. CDR3 in amino acids: CASSRQEGAGRLDTQYF. The CDR3, as DNA: TGTGCCAGCAGCCGACAAGAAGGAGCGGGGCGGCTAGATACGCAGTATTTT.

The CDR3 loop reads CASSQPGRIVYGYTF. CDR3 nucleotide sequence: TGTGCCAGCAGCCAACCCGGCAGGATCGTTTATGGCTACACCTTC. V and J are TRBV6-2 or TRBV6-3 and TRBJ1-2; D uncertain. The germline CDR1 and CDR2 sequences are MNHEY and SVGEGT. The CDR3 has 15 amino acids. V lost 6 bases, J lost 5 bases, and 19 bases lay in between.

This clonotype has a single count. The V gene is TRBV28, the J gene TRBJ1-6, with D possibly matching TRBD1 (5 bases). CDR1 is MDHEN, CDR2 SYDVKM, per germline. V was trimmed by 5 bases and J by 6 bases, leaving 11 bases between them. The CDR3 has 14 amino acids. DNA for the CDR3: TGTGCCAGCAGTCTGGGACTTTTTAATTCACCCCTCCACTTT. Protein sequence: CASSLGLFNSPLHF.

In this sample, this clonotype turned up a few times. This chain joins TRBV6-2 or TRBV6-3 and TRBJ2-1; D tentatively reads TRBD1 or TRBD2 (5 bases each). V dropped 2 bases and J dropped 5 bases, with 16 bases sitting between them. CDR3 size: 16 residues. Per germline, CDR1 MNHEY and CDR2 SVGEGT. CDR3 sequence (DNA): TGTGCCAGCAGTTACAGTACGGGGACGCTAAACAATGAGCAGTTCTTC. It codes for CASSYSTGTLNNEQFF.